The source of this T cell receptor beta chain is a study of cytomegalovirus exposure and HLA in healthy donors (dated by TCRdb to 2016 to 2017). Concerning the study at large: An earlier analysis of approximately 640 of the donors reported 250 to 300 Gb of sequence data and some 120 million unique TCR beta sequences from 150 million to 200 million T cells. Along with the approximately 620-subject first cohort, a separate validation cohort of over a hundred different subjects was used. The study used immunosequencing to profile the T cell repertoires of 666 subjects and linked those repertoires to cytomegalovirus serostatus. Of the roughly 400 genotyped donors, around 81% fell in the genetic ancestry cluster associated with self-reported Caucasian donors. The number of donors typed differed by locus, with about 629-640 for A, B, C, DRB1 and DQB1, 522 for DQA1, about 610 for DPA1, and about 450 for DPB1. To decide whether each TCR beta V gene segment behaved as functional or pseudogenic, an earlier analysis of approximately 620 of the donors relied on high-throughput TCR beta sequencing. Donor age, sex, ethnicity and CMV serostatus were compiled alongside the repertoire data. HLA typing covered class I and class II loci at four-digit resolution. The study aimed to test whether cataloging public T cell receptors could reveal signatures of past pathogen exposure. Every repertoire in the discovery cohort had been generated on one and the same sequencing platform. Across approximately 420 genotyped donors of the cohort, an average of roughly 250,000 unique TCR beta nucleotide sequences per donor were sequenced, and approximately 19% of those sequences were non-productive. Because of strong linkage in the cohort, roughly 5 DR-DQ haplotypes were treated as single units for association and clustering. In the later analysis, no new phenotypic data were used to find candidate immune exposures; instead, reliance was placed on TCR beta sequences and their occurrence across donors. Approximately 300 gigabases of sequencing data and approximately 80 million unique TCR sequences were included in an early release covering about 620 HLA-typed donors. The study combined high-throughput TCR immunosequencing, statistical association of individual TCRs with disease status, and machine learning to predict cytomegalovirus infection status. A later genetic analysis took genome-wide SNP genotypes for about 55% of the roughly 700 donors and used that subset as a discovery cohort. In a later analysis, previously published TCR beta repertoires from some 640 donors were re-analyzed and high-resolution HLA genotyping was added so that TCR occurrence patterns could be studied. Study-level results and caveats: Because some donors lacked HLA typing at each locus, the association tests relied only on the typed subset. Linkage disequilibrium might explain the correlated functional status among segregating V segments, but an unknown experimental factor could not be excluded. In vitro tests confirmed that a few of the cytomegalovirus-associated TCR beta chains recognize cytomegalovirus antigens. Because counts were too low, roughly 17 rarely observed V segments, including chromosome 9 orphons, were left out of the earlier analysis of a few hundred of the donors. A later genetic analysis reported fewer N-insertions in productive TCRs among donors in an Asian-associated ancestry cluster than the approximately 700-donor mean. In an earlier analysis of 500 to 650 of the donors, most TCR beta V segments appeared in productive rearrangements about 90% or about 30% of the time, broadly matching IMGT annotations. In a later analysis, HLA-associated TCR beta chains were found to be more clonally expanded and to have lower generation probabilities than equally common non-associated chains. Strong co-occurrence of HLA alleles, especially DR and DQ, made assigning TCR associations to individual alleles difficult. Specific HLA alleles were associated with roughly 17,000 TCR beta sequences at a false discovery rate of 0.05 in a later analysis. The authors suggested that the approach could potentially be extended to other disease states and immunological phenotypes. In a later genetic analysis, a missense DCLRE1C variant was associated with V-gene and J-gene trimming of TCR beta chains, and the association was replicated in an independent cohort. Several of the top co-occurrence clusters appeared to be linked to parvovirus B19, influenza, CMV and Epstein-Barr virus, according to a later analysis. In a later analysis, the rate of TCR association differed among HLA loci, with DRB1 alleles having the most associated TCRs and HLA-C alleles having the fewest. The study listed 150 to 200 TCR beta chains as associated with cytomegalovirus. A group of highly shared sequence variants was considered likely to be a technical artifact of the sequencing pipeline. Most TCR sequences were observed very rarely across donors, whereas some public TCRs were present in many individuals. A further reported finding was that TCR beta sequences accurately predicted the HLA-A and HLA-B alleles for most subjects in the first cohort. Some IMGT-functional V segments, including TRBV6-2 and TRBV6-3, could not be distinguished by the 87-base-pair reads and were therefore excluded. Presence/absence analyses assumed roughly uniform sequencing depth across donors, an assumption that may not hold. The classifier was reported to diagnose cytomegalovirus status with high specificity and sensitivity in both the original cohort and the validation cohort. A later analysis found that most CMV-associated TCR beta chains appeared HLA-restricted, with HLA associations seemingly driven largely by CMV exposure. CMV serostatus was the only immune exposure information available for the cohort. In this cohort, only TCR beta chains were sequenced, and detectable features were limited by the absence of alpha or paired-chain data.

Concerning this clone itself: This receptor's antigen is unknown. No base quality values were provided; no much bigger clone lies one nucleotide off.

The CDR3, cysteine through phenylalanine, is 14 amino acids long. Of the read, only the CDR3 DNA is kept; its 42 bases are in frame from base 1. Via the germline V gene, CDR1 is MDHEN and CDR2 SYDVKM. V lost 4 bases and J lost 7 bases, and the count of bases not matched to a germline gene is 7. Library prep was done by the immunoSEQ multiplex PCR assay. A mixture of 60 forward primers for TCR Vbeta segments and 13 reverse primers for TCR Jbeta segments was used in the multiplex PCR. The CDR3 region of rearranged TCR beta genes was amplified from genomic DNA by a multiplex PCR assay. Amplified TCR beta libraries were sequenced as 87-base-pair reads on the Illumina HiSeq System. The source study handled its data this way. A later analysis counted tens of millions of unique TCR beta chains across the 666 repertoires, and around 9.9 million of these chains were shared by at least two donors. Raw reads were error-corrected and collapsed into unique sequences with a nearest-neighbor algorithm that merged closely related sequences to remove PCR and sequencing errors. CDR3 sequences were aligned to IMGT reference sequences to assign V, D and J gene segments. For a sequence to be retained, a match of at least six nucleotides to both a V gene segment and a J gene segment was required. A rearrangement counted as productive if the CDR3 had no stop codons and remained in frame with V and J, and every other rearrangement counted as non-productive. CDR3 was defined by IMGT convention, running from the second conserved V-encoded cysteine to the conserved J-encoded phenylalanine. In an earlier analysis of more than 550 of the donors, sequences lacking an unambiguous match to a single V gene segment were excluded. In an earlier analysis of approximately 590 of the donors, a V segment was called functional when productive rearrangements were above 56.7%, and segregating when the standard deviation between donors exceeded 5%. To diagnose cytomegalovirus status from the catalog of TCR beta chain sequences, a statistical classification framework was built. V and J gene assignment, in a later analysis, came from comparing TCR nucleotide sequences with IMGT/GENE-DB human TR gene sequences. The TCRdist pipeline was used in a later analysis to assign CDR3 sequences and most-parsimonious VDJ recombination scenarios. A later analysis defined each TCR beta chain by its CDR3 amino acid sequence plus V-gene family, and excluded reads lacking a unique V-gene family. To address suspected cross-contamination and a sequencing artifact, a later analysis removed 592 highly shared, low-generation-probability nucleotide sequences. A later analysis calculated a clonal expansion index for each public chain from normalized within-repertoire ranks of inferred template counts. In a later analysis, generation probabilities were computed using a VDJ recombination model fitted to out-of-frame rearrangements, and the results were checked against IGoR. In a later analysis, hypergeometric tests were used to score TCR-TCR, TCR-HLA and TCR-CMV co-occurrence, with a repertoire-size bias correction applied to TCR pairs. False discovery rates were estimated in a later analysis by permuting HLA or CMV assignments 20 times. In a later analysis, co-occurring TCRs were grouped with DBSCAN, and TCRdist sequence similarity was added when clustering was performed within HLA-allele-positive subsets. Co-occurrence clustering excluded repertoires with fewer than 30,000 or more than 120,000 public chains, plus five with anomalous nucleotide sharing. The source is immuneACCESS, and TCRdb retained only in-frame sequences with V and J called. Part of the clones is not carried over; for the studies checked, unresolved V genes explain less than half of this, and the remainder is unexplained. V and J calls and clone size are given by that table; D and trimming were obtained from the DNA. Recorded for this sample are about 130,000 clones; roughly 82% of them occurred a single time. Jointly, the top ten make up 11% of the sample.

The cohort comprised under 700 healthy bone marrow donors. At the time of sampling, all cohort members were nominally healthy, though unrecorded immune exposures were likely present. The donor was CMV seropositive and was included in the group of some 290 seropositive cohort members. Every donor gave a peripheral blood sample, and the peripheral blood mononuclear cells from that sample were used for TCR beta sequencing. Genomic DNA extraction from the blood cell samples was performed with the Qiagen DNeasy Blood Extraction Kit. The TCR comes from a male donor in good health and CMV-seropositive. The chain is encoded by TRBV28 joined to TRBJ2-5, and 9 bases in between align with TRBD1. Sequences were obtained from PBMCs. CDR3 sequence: CASSSRDRVGTQYF. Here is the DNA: TGTGCCAGCAGTTCGAGGGACAGGGTGGGGACCCAGTACTTC.